These 13 T cell receptor beta chains were all obtained from the same sample, sequenced in a study of blood T cell repertoires in COVID-19. Assay: immunoSEQ multiplex PCR; the TCRdb copy retains only in-frame clones and omits some. The repertoire holds approximately 300,000 clones, with 85% as singletons. Material for sequencing was peripheral blood. Source of these receptors: a woman aged 45-60 years with active or convalescent COVID-19.

This clone has a count of ten or more. The chain is built from TRBV19 and TRBJ2-1, with 7 bases fitting TRBD2. This CDR3 comprises 15 residues. Germline values: CDR1 LNHDA, CDR2 SQIVND (reference sequence). With V trimmed by 5 bases and J by 6 bases, 10 bases remained unmatched. The CDR3 nucleotides read TGTGCCAGTAGTCCACGGACTCCGGGGGGCAATGAGCAGTTCTTC. Protein: CASSPRTPGGNEQFF.

This clone has a handful of counts. J is TRBJ1-2 and V is TRBV5-1; possibly TRBD1 for D (5 bases). Trimming pared 7 bases from V and 4 bases from J, leaving 26 bases between. The germline CDR1 and CDR2 sequences are SGHRS and YFSETQ. The CDR3 is made up of 17 amino acids. The CDR3 DNA reads as TGCGCCAGCGGACCTAGTAATTTTGGCAGCGGGGGCTATGGCTACACCTTC. It yields the protein CASGPSNFGSGGYGYTF.

V and J are TRBV7-6 and TRBJ2-5; TRBD2 matches at 7 bases. V lost 5 bases to trimming and J lost 9 bases; unmatched junction nucleotides: 6. The CDR3 has 12 amino acids. Germline loops: CDR1 SGHVS, CDR2 FNYEAQ. CDR3 amino acids: CASSPFRGAQYF. The CDR3 nucleotides read TGTGCCAGCAGCCCTTTCCGGGGGGCCCAGTACTTC.

The chain joins TRBV6-4 to TRBJ1-5; D not resolved. The germline V and J ends were trimmed by 6 bases and 7 bases, with 13 bases remaining between them. There are 13 residues in the CDR3. Germline V gene data show CDR1 as MRHNA and CDR2 as SNTAGT. CDR3 region: CASSSTTGQPQHF. DNA for the CDR3: TGTGCCAGCAGCTCGACTACCGGACAGCCCCAGCATTTT.

The chain recombines TRBV5-1 with TRBJ1-1; D is perhaps TRBD1 (6 bases). V dropped 4 bases and J dropped 5 bases, with 15 bases sitting between them. The CDR3 loop spans 14 amino acids. Germline V gene data show CDR1 as SGHRS and CDR2 as YFSETQ. CDR3 sequence reads: CASSPSTGWTEAFF. In DNA form, the CDR3 reads TGCGCCAGCAGCCCATCCACAGGGTGGACTGAAGCTTTCTTT.

This clone was seen more than once but under ten times. V is TRBV5-6 and J is TRBJ1-2, with 7 bases matching TRBD1. The germline CDR1 and CDR2 sequences are SGHDT and YYEEEE. This CDR3 has 13 residues. J was trimmed by 8 bases and V by 0 bases; bases with no gene match: 4. CDR3 sequence reads: CASSLGQGIGYTF. DNA of the CDR3: TGTGCCAGCAGCTTGGGACAGGGAATAGGCTACACCTTC.

This clone was counted between two and nine times. This rearrangement joins TRBV4-2 to TRBJ1-6, with D maybe TRBD1 (6 bases). The CDR3 contains 15 residues. Looked up from germline, CDR1 is LGHNA and CDR2 is YNFKEQ. V lost 1 base and J lost 10, with 14 bases in between. CDR3 DNA: TGTGCCAGCAGCCAAGGGACAGTACTTCGGTCACCCCTCCACTTT. This sequence encodes CASSQGTVLRSPLHF.

The chain is built from TRBV6-1 and TRBJ2-7, with 10 bases matching TRBD2. Germline loops: CDR1 MNHNS, CDR2 SASEGT. V gave up 3 bases and J gave up 3 bases; unmatched junction bases: 5. The CDR3 length is 15 residues. CDR3 DNA sequence: TGTGCCAGCAGTGAGTTGTGGACTAGCGGCTACGAGCAGTACTTC. Translation gives CASSELWTSGYEQYF.

V is TRBV27 and J is TRBJ1-2; a possible D gene is TRBD1 (5 bases). The CDR3 loop spans 17 amino acids. In germline, CDR1 is MNHEY, CDR2 SMNVEV (reference sequence). V lost 2 bases and J lost 8, with 24 bases in between. The CDR3 region has the DNA TGTGCCAGCAGTTTAGACTCCTCTTGGGGCATTCTGGGGGGCTACACCTTC. Translated: CASSLDSSWGILGGYTF.

CDR3 residues: CASSVVGQGHGYTF. The CDR3 DNA sequence: TGTGCCAGCAGCGTAGTAGGACAGGGACATGGCTACACCTTC. The V call is TRBV9, the J call TRBJ1-2; TRBD1 agrees at 8 bases. V lost 0 bases to trimming and J lost 6 bases; unmatched junction nucleotides: 4. The CDR3 spans 14 residues. CDR1 and CDR2 (germline): SGDLS, YYNGEE.

V usage is TRBV14 and J usage is TRBJ2-7; 10 bases align to TRBD2. Germline V lookup: CDR1 SGHDN, CDR2 FVKESK. The length of the CDR3 is 15 residues. V was clipped by 4 bases and J by 4 bases; unmatched bases: 7. This CDR3 is CASSPLAGGFYEQYF. The CDR3 DNA is TGTGCCAGCAGCCCATTAGCGGGAGGCTTTTACGAGCAGTACTTC.

CDR3 DNA sequence: TGCGCCAGCAGCTTCCTTCATCGACAGCCCCGACTGGACACCGGGGAGCTGTTTTTT. Its translation is CASSFLHRQPRLDTGELFF. The rearrangement joins TRBV5-1 to TRBJ2-2, with D perhaps TRBD1 (5 bases). Looked up from germline, CDR1 is SGHRS and CDR2 is YFSETQ. Trimming left V 2 bases short and J 3 bases short, with 23 bases between. The CDR3 loop spans 19 amino acids.

V usage is TRBV7-9 and J usage is TRBJ2-7; D uncertain. V was cut by 5 bases and J by 6 bases, with 8 bases left in between. In germline, CDR1 is SEHNR, CDR2 FQNEAQ (reference sequence). CDR3 length: 11 residues. The CDR3: CASSPGREQYF. The CDR3 DNA sequence: TGTGCCAGCAGCCCCGGTCGCGAGCAGTACTTC.